The clone carrying this T cell receptor (beta chain) was counted a few times. This specimen comes from a study of human T cells and chemical hapten exposure. This CDR3 is built from 12 residues. The ends were cut back, 4 bases at V and 7 bases at J, with 13 bases in the middle. Germline V lookup: CDR1 DFQATT, CDR2 SNEGSKA (reference sequence). TCRdb re-called the RACE reads with MiXCR, one entry per CDR3 protein. The sample lists approximately 90,000 distinct CDR3 sequences; 25% to 30% were seen once. Time point: patch test 3, about 24 weeks after DPC sensitization. Documented treatment: therapeutic diphenylcyclopropenone sensitization with weekly scalp DPC.

The sample here was whole blood, taken in connection with sensitization to the hapten diphenylcyclopropenone (DPC). This chain links TRBV20-1 with TRBJ2-5; TRBD1 is a possible D gene (6 bases). This sequence was found in a man between 35 and 55 years old with alopecia areata. Some clones in this sample may be carry-over from other donors' samples. The CDR3 coding sequence is TGCAGTGCTAACAGGGAGTCCGGGACCCAGTACTTC. Encoded protein: CSANRESGTQYF.